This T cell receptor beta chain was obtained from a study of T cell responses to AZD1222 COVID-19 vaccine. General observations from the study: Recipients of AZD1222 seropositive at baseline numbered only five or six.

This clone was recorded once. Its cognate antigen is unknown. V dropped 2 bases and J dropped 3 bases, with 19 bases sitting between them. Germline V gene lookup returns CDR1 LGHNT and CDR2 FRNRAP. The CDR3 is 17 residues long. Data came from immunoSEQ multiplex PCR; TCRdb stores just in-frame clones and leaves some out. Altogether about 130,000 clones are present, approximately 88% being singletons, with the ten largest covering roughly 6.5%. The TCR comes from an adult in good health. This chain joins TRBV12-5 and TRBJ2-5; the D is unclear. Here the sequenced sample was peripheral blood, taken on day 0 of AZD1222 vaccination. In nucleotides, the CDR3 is TGTGCTAGTGGTTTGCCACGTTCGGACGGTGGGGAAGAGACCCAGTACTTC. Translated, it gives CASGLPRSDGGEETQYF.